This passage covers 3 T cell receptor beta chains from one sample sequenced in a study of CD8 T cells in Susac syndrome (dated 2019 in TCRdb). Library method: the immunoSEQ multiplex PCR assay. RNA was extracted using the RNeasy kit, and roughly 0.5 to 1 ug of the RNA was reverse transcribed with random hexamers. TCRdb reprocessing: public reads trimmed at Q25 with fastp, clones called with MiXCR, in-frame beta chains kept. Rows are unified per CDR3 protein, each entry keeping the most common DNA and genes. The sample data list over 120,000 distinct CDR3 sequences, and 94% of these were observed just once. The ten largest clones represent roughly 0.083% of the sample. The sample comprised CD4+ T cells from PBMCs. The receptors originated from a human donor in good health.

The gene calls are TRBV19 and TRBJ1-1; D may be TRBD1 (5 bases). Germline loops: CDR1 LNHDA, CDR2 SQIVND (reference sequence). The CDR3 has 15 residues. Trimming pared 4 bases from V and 1 base from J, leaving 13 bases between. CDR3 loop: CASSSRQLRNTEAFF. CDR3 sequence (DNA): TGTGCCAGTAGTAGTCGACAGTTGAGGAACACTGAAGCTTTCTTT.

The chain uses TRBV19 and TRBJ2-5, with D unresolved. CDR3 length equals 14 residues. Trimming cost V 8 bases and J 1 base, with 14 bases left between them. Germline V CDR1 and CDR2: LNHDA, SQIVND (reference sequence). The CDR3 sequence is CASSPQVLQETQYF. CDR3 sequence (DNA): TGTGCCAGTTCACCTCAGGTCCTCCAAGAGACCCAGTACTTC.

The chain combines TRBV18 with TRBJ2-1; 14 nucleotides align to TRBD2. The V and J ends lost 3 bases and 9 bases, in that order; junction bases with no gene match: 7. The germline V gene encodes CDR1 KGHSH and CDR2 LQKENI. The CDR3 covers 16 residues. The CDR3 loop reads CASSPSVGTSGGEQFF. The CDR3 DNA reads as TGTGCCAGCTCACCGTCCGTAGGGACTAGCGGGGGTGAGCAGTTCTTC.